The clone carrying this T cell receptor beta chain was seen repeatedly, ten times or more. The sample originates from a study of regulatory T cells in long-lasting Graves disease. Study-level information: Graves' patients with a new diagnosis had received antithyroid drugs under 3 months.

The TCR beta library used iRepertoire HTBI primers with Arm-PCR amplification of CDR3. In TCRdb, the multiplex PCR reads were re-called with MiXCR into one record per CDR3 protein. The data contain a few hundred thousand distinct CDR3 sequences, about a sixth of them seen just once; the ten biggest clones take up 20%. Trimming removed 1 base from V and 1 base from J, with 5 bases in between. The CDR3 is 14 amino acids. Germline loops: CDR1 SGHVS, CDR2 FQNEAQ. Time point defined: newly diagnosed GD, antithyroid drugs for less than 3 months. PBMCs were the source of the RNA used for TCR sequencing. Patients with Graves' disease were diagnosed by American Thyroid Association guidelines. The sample was also reused in another study, on T cells in Graves' hyperthyroidism and ophthalmopathy.

The sequencing here drew on peripheral blood mononuclear cells (PBMCs), taken at new diagnosis, from a patient treated with antithyroid drugs. The chain uses TRBV7-8 and TRBJ1-5, with D uncertain. This TCR was recovered from a woman in her late teens or twenties with Graves disease. CDR3 DNA sequence: TGTGCCAGCAGCTTAGAGGAGAGCAATCAGCCCCAGCATTTT. This gives the protein CASSLEESNQPQHF. Using reference TRBV7-8 and TRBJ1-5 for the parts outside the CDR3, the full variable domain is GAGVSQSPRYKVAKRGQDVALRCDPISGHVSLFWYQQALGQGPEFLTYFQNEAQLDKSGLPSDRFFAERPEGSVSTLKIQRTQQEDSAVYLCASSLEESNQPQHFGDGTRLSIL.